The rows below give T cell receptor beta chains drawn from one sample of a study of cytomegalovirus exposure and HLA in healthy donors. Using immunoSEQ multiplex PCR, the repertoire was profiled, and TCRdb retains in-frame clones only, with some absent. The sample shows around 90,000 clones, approximately 64% of them seen only once. Specimen: PBMCs. Source of these receptors: a boy younger than 18 in good health and CMV-seropositive. Both conserved end residues are part of each CDR3. The D gene is left open where the match is weak. The listing skips clone size in some rows; elsewhere it reads once, few, many or a size class.

clone size	V gene	J gene	D gene	CDR3 DNA	CDR3 protein
.	TRBV4-2	TRBJ2-7	TRBD2	TGTGCCAGCAGCGTCGCGGCTACGCTAGCGGGGGGTTGGGTGCAGTACTTC	CASSVAATLAGGWVQYF
.	TRBV27	TRBJ2-1	TRBD2	TGTGCCAGCAGTCTAGCGGGACAGTACAACGATGAGCAGTTCTTC	CASSLAGQYNDEQFF
few	TRBV6-1	TRBJ2-7	TRBD1	TGTGCCAGCAGTAGGGACAGAGAGTACGAGCAGTACTTC	CASSRDREYEQYF
.	TRBV4-2	TRBJ2-1	TRBD2	TGTGCCAGCAGCCGGGGGAGACTAGCGGACAATGAGCAGTTCTTC	CASSRGRLADNEQFF
.	TRBV6-5	TRBJ2-7	.	TGTGCCAGCAGCCGTCCGGGACAAGGCCTGGGGGAGCAGTACTTC	CASSRPGQGLGEQYF
once	TRBV2	TRBJ2-1	TRBD2	TGTGCCAGCAGCGGGACTAGCGGGGTATCATTCTTC	CASSGTSGVSFF
.	TRBV5-1	TRBJ1-2	TRBD1	TGCGCCAGCAGCCTATCCGACAGGGTGGGTGGCTACACCTTC	CASSLSDRVGGYTF
few	TRBV5-6	TRBJ2-7	TRBD1	TGTGCCAGCAGCTTACGACAGGGGCAAGCCTACGAGCAGTACTTC	CASSLRQGQAYEQYF
.	TRBV9	TRBJ2-3	.	TGTGCCAGCAGCGGAAGAAGCGGAGCGGAGAGCACAGATACGCAGTATTTT	CASSGRSGAESTDTQYF
.	TRBV7-2	TRBJ2-1	.	TGTGCCAGCAGCTTACGCGGGGCTGGGACGGAGCAGTTCTTC	CASSLRGAGTEQFF
.	TRBV9	TRBJ2-1	.	TGTGCCAGCAGTCAGAGATCGGGGAATGAGCAGTTCTTC	CASSQRSGNEQFF
few	TRBV4-2	TRBJ1-4	.	TGTGCCAGCAGCCAAGAGAGGGGGACACCTAATGAAAAACTGTTTTTT	CASSQERGTPNEKLFF
.	TRBV18	TRBJ1-5	TRBD1	TGTGCCAGCTCACCTACAGGGGATCAGCCCCAGCATTTT	CASSPTGDQPQHF
.	TRBV7-6	TRBJ2-7	.	TGTGCCAGCAGTCTCCGTCCGGGGGTGGTCTACGAGCAGTACTTC	CASSLRPGVVYEQYF
.	TRBV30	TRBJ1-4	.	TGTGCCGCTAACCAACGACAGCATGAAAAACTGTTTTTT	CAANQRQHEKLFF
few	TRBV28	TRBJ1-1	TRBD1	TGTGCCAGCACCTTCGGGACAGATCCTATCTACTCCGCTGAAGCTTTCTTT	CASTFGTDPIYSAEAFF
.	TRBV5-1	TRBJ2-1	TRBD1	TGCGCCAGCAGCTTGGCTGGACAGGGGGCTTTGAATGAGCAGTTCTTC	CASSLAGQGALNEQFF
few	TRBV7-2	TRBJ2-1	TRBD2	TGTGCCAGCAGCCCCCTAGCGGGAGGTCGGAATGAGCAGTTCTTC	CASSPLAGGRNEQFF
.	TRBV7-6	TRBJ2-7	TRBD2	TGTGCCAGCAGCTTGGGGACTAGCGGGGGAAAATACGAGCAGTACTTC	CASSLGTSGGKYEQYF
.	TRBV15	TRBJ1-1	TRBD1	TGTGCCACCAGCAGAGACGCCAGGGGGGCCACTGAAGCTTTCTTT	CATSRDARGATEAFF
.	TRBV7-3	TRBJ2-3	TRBD2	TGTGCCAGCAGCCCTGGGGGGGTTGATACGCAGTATTTT	CASSPGGVDTQYF
few	TRBV27	TRBJ1-4	.	TGTGCCAGCAGTCCTAGACCCTTCCGTAATGAAAAACTGTTTTTT	CASSPRPFRNEKLFF